These T cell receptor beta chains were read from a single sample in a study of blood T cell repertoires in COVID-19. Measured with immunoSEQ multiplex PCR; TCRdb has only the in-frame clones, and not every one. The sample consists of roughly 250,000 clones, approximately 83% of them appearing once. Material: PBMCs or T cells enriched from blood (not recorded which). These receptors were obtained from a woman in her twenties or thirties who had recovered from COVID-19. The CDR3 runs from the conserved cysteine through the conserved F or W. Each record gives: J gene, V gene, clone size, D gene, CDR3 length, CDR3 DNA, CDR3 protein. A D gene is named only where the DNA matches it firmly. Expanded clones get a size class; other rows say once, few or many, or leave the size out.

TRBJ1-6 | TRBV2 | NA | NA | 16 | TGTGCCAGCAGGGCCCGGGGGGAAGGTTCTAATTCACCCCTCCACTTT | CASRARGEGSNSPLHF
TRBJ2-7 | TRBV7-6 | NA | NA | 16 | TGTGCCAGCAGCTCCGGGGGAATACAGGGAGGGCGCGAGCAGTACTTC | CASSSGGIQGGREQYF
TRBJ2-2 | TRBV19 | few | TRBD2 | 16 | TGTGCCGTACTTAGACCCACGGGAGGAGTTACCGGGGAGCTGTTTTTT | CAVLRPTGGVTGELFF
TRBJ2-2 | TRBV9 | once | TRBD1 | 21 | TGTGCCAGCAGCGTAAGTAAATGGGACAGACCGCGGGCCCTGAACACCGGGGAGCTGTTTTTT | CASSVSKWDRPRALNTGELFF
TRBJ2-1 | TRBV5-1 | NA | TRBD2 | 15 | TGCGCCAGCAGCTTGGATCTAGCGGGGGTAAATGAGCAGTTCTTC | CASSLDLAGVNEQFF
TRBJ1-1 | TRBV30 | NA | TRBD1 | 14 | TGTGCCTGGAGCGGGGACAGGGGGCAGCCTGAAGCTTTCTTT | CAWSGDRGQPEAFF
TRBJ1-5 | TRBV19 | NA | NA | 13 | TGTGCCAGTAGTCCGACGGGAAATCAGCCCCAGCATTTT | CASSPTGNQPQHF
TRBJ2-1 | TRBV10-3 | NA | NA | 13 | TGTGCCATCAGGCTAGGGGTGCAGAATGAGCAGTTCTTC | CAIRLGVQNEQFF
TRBJ2-6 | TRBV28 | NA | NA | 13 | TGTGGGTCATCCAGCTCTGGGGCCAACGTCCTGACTTTC | CGSSSSGANVLTF
TRBJ2-7 | TRBV5-4 | NA | NA | 9 | TGTGCCAGCCCGCAGGAGCAGTACTTC | CASPQEQYF
TRBJ2-1 | TRBV10-1 | NA | TRBD2 | 13 | TGCGCCAGCAGGGATAGCGGGAGAGGTGAGCAGTTCTTC | CASRDSGRGEQFF
TRBJ2-7 | TRBV9 | once | NA | 14 | TGTGCCAGCAGCCCCCATGACAGCTCCTACGAGCAGTACTTC | CASSPHDSSYEQYF
TRBJ1-6 | TRBV7-2 | NA | NA | 16 | TGTGCCAGCAGCTCTAAATCGGACAGACGTAATTCACCCCTCCACTTT | CASSSKSDRRNSPLHF
TRBJ2-7 | TRBV27 | once | NA | 17 | TGTGCCAGCAGTAATAGACCTCGGACATCTGAACACTACGAGCAGTACTTC | CASSNRPRTSEHYEQYF
TRBJ1-2 | TRBV15 | NA | NA | 13 | TGTGCCACCAGCGGGGGGGCTAACTATGGCTACACCTTC | CATSGGANYGYTF
TRBJ2-5 | TRBV11-2 | once | TRBD2 | 17 | TGTGCCAGCAGCCCCGGCCTAGCGGGGGGGCTAGAGGAGACCCAGTACTTC | CASSPGLAGGLEETQYF
TRBJ1-6 | TRBV5-1 | NA | TRBD1 | 17 | TGCGCCAGCAGCCTACGGACAGGGAAGGCGGAAGGGTCACCCCTCCACTTT | CASSLRTGKAEGSPLHF
TRBJ1-1 | TRBV19 | NA | TRBD1 | 14 | TGTGCCAGTAGTCCCCAGAGGACAGGATTTGAAGCTTTCTTT | CASSPQRTGFEAFF
TRBJ2-1 | TRBV2 | NA | TRBD2 | 18 | TGTGCCAGCTCCGAGGGACTAGCGGGAGGGGCCTCCTACAATGAGCAGTTCTTC | CASSEGLAGGASYNEQFF
TRBJ2-3 | TRBV7-6 | NA | NA | 18 | TGTGCCAGCAGCCAGTCCATCCGGGACACTTTTGACACAGATACGCAGTATTTT | CASSQSIRDTFDTDTQYF
TRBJ1-1 | TRBV5-1 | NA | NA | 13 | TGCGCCAGCAGCATGCGCGCGGGCACTGAAGCTTTCTTT | CASSMRAGTEAFF
TRBJ2-3 | TRBV7-9 | NA | TRBD2 | 13 | TGTGCCAGCCTAGCGGGGTTAACAGATACGCAGTATTTT | CASLAGLTDTQYF
TRBJ2-1 | TRBV5-1 | NA | TRBD1 | 15 | TGCGCCAGCAGCTGGATGGCAGGGGGCCACAATGAGCAGTTCTTC | CASSWMAGGHNEQFF
TRBJ1-5 | TRBV28 | NA | NA | 14 | TGTGCCAGCACCTCAGAGGGGGGGGATCAGCCCCAGCATTTT | CASTSEGGDQPQHF
TRBJ2-1 | TRBV12-2 | NA | NA | 14 | TGTGCAAGTCTTTCTAGCGGGGGCTACAATGAGCAGTTCTTC | CASLSSGGYNEQFF
TRBJ2-2 | TRBV7-6 | NA | NA | 17 | TGTGCCAGCAGCTTTCCTTTGAGAAAGGCGGACACCGGGGAGCTGTTTTTT | CASSFPLRKADTGELFF
TRBJ2-2 | TRBV30 | NA | NA | 15 | TGTGCCTGGATACCTACAGGGTCGTACACCGGGGAGCTGTTTTTT | CAWIPTGSYTGELFF
TRBJ1-2 | TRBV6-1 | NA | TRBD1 | 16 | TGTGCCAGCAGTGAGGCCGGGACAGGGATTACCTATGGCTACACCTTC | CASSEAGTGITYGYTF
TRBJ2-1 | TRBV27 | NA | NA | 12 | TGTGTCAGCAGTTGGCGTGGGAGTGAGCAGTTCTTC | CVSSWRGSEQFF
TRBJ2-1 | TRBV11-2 | NA | TRBD2 | 15 | TGTGCCAGCAGTATAGGACTAGCGGGGTCGCATGAGCAGTTCTTC | CASSIGLAGSHEQFF
TRBJ2-3 | TRBV3-1/TRBV3-2 | once | TRBD1 | 14 | TGTGCCAGCAGCCAAGGACCAGGGGGCGGTACGCAGTATTTT | CASSQGPGGGTQYF
TRBJ2-7 | TRBV6-5 | NA | NA | 15 | TGTGCCAGCAGTCAGGACACATTTACAACTTACGAGCAGTACTTC | CASSQDTFTTYEQYF
TRBJ1-2 | TRBV19 | few | NA | 18 | TGTGCCAGTAGTCCCCGGGGAGGTACATCGGGGGTTAACTATGGCTACACCTTC | CASSPRGGTSGVNYGYTF
TRBJ2-2 | TRBV3-1/TRBV3-2 | NA | TRBD1 | 16 | TGTGCCAGCAGCCAAGGTTCAGGGGGAAGTACCGGGGAGCTGTTTTTT | CASSQGSGGSTGELFF
TRBJ1-2 | TRBV7-9 | NA | NA | 12 | TGTGCCAGCAGCGACAGACACATGGGCTACACCTTC | CASSDRHMGYTF
TRBJ2-2 | TRBV19 | once | TRBD2 | 15 | TGTGCCAGTAGGCTAGCGGGAGGACTCTCCGGGGAGCTGTTTTTT | CASRLAGGLSGELFF
TRBJ1-6 | TRBV30 | once | TRBD1 | 14 | TGTGCCTACGCCGGGACAGGTGTTAATTCACCCCTCCACTTT | CAYAGTGVNSPLHF
TRBJ2-3 | TRBV10-3 | NA | TRBD1 | 15 | TGTGCCATCAGTGGGGGACAGTCTGGGACAGATACGCAGTATTTT | CAISGGQSGTDTQYF
TRBJ2-7 | TRBV6-5 | NA | NA | 13 | TGTGCCAGCAGCCATGGAGGGTTAGACGAGCAGTACTTC | CASSHGGLDEQYF
TRBJ1-1 | TRBV28 | NA | TRBD1 | 11 | TGTGCCAGCAGTATGACAGGGTGGCATTTCTTT | CASSMTGWHFF
TRBJ1-4 | TRBV28 | NA | TRBD1 | 14 | TGTGCCAGCAGTCTGACAGGGGGCCATGAAAAACTGTTTTTT | CASSLTGGHEKLFF
TRBJ1-2 | TRBV30 | NA | NA | 12 | TGTGCCTGGAGTGAGCAGGGGCGCGGCTACACCTTC | CAWSEQGRGYTF
TRBJ2-7 | TRBV5-1 | NA | NA | 13 | TGCGCCAGCAGCTTAGGTAACAGGGACGAGCAGTACTTC | CASSLGNRDEQYF
TRBJ1-1 | TRBV6-5 | once | NA | 12 | TGTGCCACCGGCAGGGGCCTCTCTGAAGCTTTCTTT | CATGRGLSEAFF
TRBJ2-7 | TRBV5-4 | NA | TRBD1 | 15 | TGTGCCAGCAGCTGGGGACAGGGGACGTCCTACGAGCAGTACTTC | CASSWGQGTSYEQYF
TRBJ2-3 | TRBV29-1 | NA | TRBD2 | 17 | TGCAGCTCCCGACTAGCGGGGGGGCGTGGGGGCACAGATACGCAGTATTTT | CSSRLAGGRGGTDTQYF
TRBJ2-1 | TRBV19 | NA | NA | 15 | TGTGCCACCTCCTCCGGGGGTGGGACCAAGAATGAGCAGTTCTTC | CATSSGGGTKNEQFF